Many counts were recorded for the clone carrying this TCR beta chain. Its matching antigen is unknown. The entry originates in a study of early T cells in non-severe SARS-CoV-2 infection. About the research overall: Unpaired chains resulted from sequencing bulk RNA of unsorted whole blood.

Attached unique molecular identifiers marked individual cDNA molecules. One entry per CDR3 protein, called by TCRdb with MiXCR from the 5' RACE reads. The sample yields 35,000 to 45,000 distinct CDR3 sequences, over 3.5% seen once. Study outcomes and limitations: Anti-spike CD8 specificities were favored by VDJdb matching, whose results missed private and CD4 specificities.

Specimen: whole blood. This clonotype was obtained from an adult who was a healthcare worker with PCR-confirmed SARS-CoV-2 infection or an uninfected control (not recorded which).

The CDR3 here is CASSLWGTQSNQPQHF. CDR3 nucleotides: TGTGCCAGTAGTCTATGGGGGACGCAGAGCAATCAGCCCCAGCATTTT. This sequence joins TRBV19 and TRBJ1-5; D possibly corresponds to TRBD1 (5 bases). V was clipped by 5 bases and J by 1 base, with 15 bases between them. CDR3 length: 16 amino acids. The germline CDR1 and CDR2 sequences are LNHDA and SQIVND (reference sequence).